This is a list of T cell receptor beta chains from one sample in a study of blood T cell repertoires in COVID-19. Sequencing used immunoSEQ multiplex PCR; TCRdb keeps in-frame clones, though not all of them. This sample has about 200,000 clones; about 86% occur once, and the top ten carry over 2%. Sequences were obtained from peripheral blood. The receptor set was obtained from a woman between 45 and 65 years old with acute or convalescent COVID-19. CDR3s include the opening cysteine and the closing phenylalanine or tryptophan. The D gene is left open where the match is weak. Only some rows state a clone size, as once, few, many or a class for expanded clones.

TRBJ2-1,.,TRBV7-3,.,CASSSSSYNEQFF,TGTGCCAGCAGCTCCAGCTCCTACAATGAGCAGTTCTTC
TRBJ2-5,TRBD2,TRBV5-6,.,CASSFTGTSETQYF,TGTGCCAGCAGTTTTACCGGGACTAGCGAGACCCAGTACTTC
TRBJ2-3,.,TRBV14,.,CASSQDSGTQYF,TGTGCCAGCAGCCAAGATTCGGGTACGCAGTATTTT
TRBJ2-1,.,TRBV5-6,.,CASSSGYSYNEQFF,TGTGCCAGCAGCTCAGGGTACAGTTACAATGAGCAGTTCTTC
TRBJ2-1,TRBD2,TRBV6-5,few,CASRNSGRGHNEQFF,TGTGCCAGCAGAAATAGCGGGAGGGGTCACAATGAGCAGTTCTTC
TRBJ1-5,.,TRBV5-1,.,CASSLNGGDQPQHF,TGCGCCAGCAGCTTGAACGGGGGGGATCAGCCCCAGCATTTT
TRBJ2-5,TRBD1,TRBV19,.,CASSPGAGGWSQYF,TGTGCCAGTAGCCCAGGGGCAGGGGGCTGGTCCCAGTACTTC
TRBJ2-1,TRBD2,TRBV7-9,.,CASSLAGLAGVGQFF,TGTGCCAGCAGCTTAGCAGGACTAGCGGGGGTGGGGCAGTTCTTC
TRBJ2-7,TRBD2,TRBV6-6,.,CASSYSSGRLHEQYF,TGTGCCAGCAGTTACTCTAGCGGGAGACTCCACGAGCAGTACTTC
TRBJ1-3,.,TRBV5-4,.,CASSIQGSSGNTIYF,TGTGCCAGCAGCATACAGGGAAGCTCTGGAAACACCATATATTTT
TRBJ1-2,.,TRBV15,.,CATSRDRIIDTGYTF,TGTGCCACCAGCAGAGATCGGATCATCGACACCGGCTACACCTTC
TRBJ2-1,.,TRBV12-2,.,CASRLLMLAGEDEQFF,TGTGCAAGTCGCCTCCTGATGCTAGCGGGGGAGGATGAGCAGTTCTTC
TRBJ2-3,TRBD1,TRBV5-1,.,CASRQGEPTDTQYF,TGCGCCAGCAGACAGGGGGAGCCCACAGATACGCAGTATTTT
TRBJ2-2,TRBD1,TRBV19,.,CASSFNRGTGELFF,TGTGCCAGTAGCTTTAACAGGGGCACCGGGGAGCTGTTTTTT
TRBJ1-2,TRBD1,TRBV6-2/TRBV6-3,.,CASSRDRTNYGYTF,TGTGCCAGCAGCCGGGACAGGACAAACTATGGCTACACCTTC
TRBJ2-3,TRBD1,TRBV19,.,CASSKGQSTDTQYF,TGTGCCAGTAGTAAGGGACAGAGCACAGATACGCAGTATTTT
TRBJ2-5,TRBD2,TRBV10-3,.,CAISEFGLAGQETQYF,TGTGCCATCAGTGAGTTCGGTCTAGCGGGACAAGAGACCCAGTACTTC
TRBJ2-5,.,TRBV4-1,.,CASSQDFWGGLEAQYF,TGCGCCAGCAGCCAAGATTTTTGGGGGGGCCTGGAGGCCCAGTACTTC
TRBJ2-5,TRBD2,TRBV10-3,.,CATGGGVGETQYF,TGTGCCACCGGCGGGGGGGTTGGGGAGACCCAGTACTTC
TRBJ2-1,TRBD2,TRBV10-3,.,CAIRGTSGGGNEQFF,TGTGCCATCAGGGGGACTAGCGGGGGAGGTAATGAGCAGTTCTTC
TRBJ1-4,TRBD1,TRBV6-2/TRBV6-3,.,CASSYSKVDRVDEKLFF,TGTGCCAGCAGTTACTCGAAGGTGGACAGGGTTGATGAAAAACTGTTTTTT
TRBJ1-5,.,TRBV19,few,CASSTPQEPQHF,TGTGCCAGTAGTACCCCACAGGAGCCCCAGCATTTT
TRBJ1-4,.,TRBV4-1,.,CASSQDNRHNEKLFF,TGCGCCAGCAGCCAAGATAACAGGCATAATGAAAAACTGTTTTTT
TRBJ2-7,TRBD2,TRBV29-1,.,CSVGGSGVYEQYF,TGCAGCGTTGGAGGTAGCGGGGTATACGAGCAGTACTTC
TRBJ2-3,TRBD2,TRBV7-9,many,CASSLTSGDTDTQYF,TGTGCCAGCAGCTTAACTAGCGGGGACACAGATACGCAGTATTTT
TRBJ2-3,.,TRBV29-1,.,CSVASQTDTQYF,TGCAGCGTTGCCTCCCAGACAGATACGCAGTATTTT
TRBJ2-2,TRBD1,TRBV11-2,.,CASSSRDRHTGELFF,TGTGCCAGCAGCTCCCGGGACAGACACACCGGGGAGCTGTTTTTT
TRBJ2-3,TRBD2,TRBV2,.,CASRALLAGRTDTQYF,TGTGCCAGCAGAGCCTTACTAGCGGGGCGCACAGATACGCAGTATTTT
TRBJ2-3,.,TRBV5-1,.,CASSLGGDSTDTQYF,TGCGCCAGCAGCTTGGGCGGGGATAGCACAGATACGCAGTATTTT
TRBJ2-7,.,TRBV11-2,.,CASSPFAGGEQYF,TGTGCCAGCAGCCCATTCGCGGGTGGCGAGCAGTACTTC
TRBJ1-2,.,TRBV7-2,once,CASSQTLNYGYTF,TGTGCCAGCAGCCAGACACTTAACTATGGCTACACCTTC
TRBJ1-2,TRBD1,TRBV30,.,CAWSVLDRGWNYGYTF,TGTGCCTGGAGTGTACTCGACAGGGGATGGAACTATGGCTACACCTTC
TRBJ1-1,.,TRBV12-5,.,CASGQQGNTEAFF,TGTGCTAGTGGTCAACAGGGGAACACTGAAGCTTTCTTT
TRBJ2-3,.,TRBV6-5,.,CASSYGGGPGTDTQYF,TGTGCCAGCAGTTACGGTGGAGGACCAGGCACAGATACGCAGTATTTT
TRBJ1-2,.,TRBV27,.,CASSLTRTADSGYTF,TGTGCCAGCAGTTTAACAAGGACAGCCGACTCGGGCTACACCTTC
TRBJ2-7,.,TRBV7-9,.,CASSSTSGQPYEQYF,TGTGCCAGCAGCTCCACCTCAGGGCAACCCTACGAGCAGTACTTC
TRBJ2-5,.,TRBV27,.,CASSLVGPSGTQYF,TGTGCCAGCAGTTTGGTAGGCCCCAGCGGGACCCAGTACTTC
TRBJ2-5,.,TRBV7-9,.,CASSLDPSQETQYF,TGTGCCAGCAGCTTAGACCCTAGCCAAGAGACCCAGTACTTC
TRBJ2-3,TRBD2,TRBV25-1,.,CASSEGAGGITDTQYF,TGTGCCAGCAGTGAGGGAGCGGGGGGGATCACAGATACGCAGTATTTT
TRBJ2-7,TRBD1,TRBV19,.,CASSPRTGTYEQYF,TGTGCCAGTAGTCCCCGGACAGGTACTTACGAGCAGTACTTC
TRBJ1-1,.,TRBV19,.,CASSLRGENTEAFF,TGTGCCAGTAGCTTACGGGGGGAGAACACTGAAGCTTTCTTT
TRBJ2-4,TRBD2,TRBV5-4,.,CASSGGGAKNIQYF,TGTGCCAGCAGCGGCGGGGGGGCTAAAAACATTCAGTACTTC
TRBJ2-1,TRBD2,TRBV11-1,once,CASSVGGAYEQFF,TGTGCCAGCAGCGTCGGGGGGGCCTATGAGCAGTTCTTC
TRBJ2-1,.,TRBV7-8,once,CASSLERTENNEQFF,TGTGCCAGCAGCTTAGAGCGTACTGAAAACAATGAGCAGTTCTTC
TRBJ2-7,TRBD1,TRBV4-3,once,CASSQLTGGDEQYF,TGCGCCAGCAGCCAATTGACAGGGGGCGACGAGCAGTACTTC
TRBJ1-1,.,TRBV18,.,CASSSTGENTEAFF,TGTGCCAGCTCAAGTACGGGGGAGAACACTGAAGCTTTCTTT
TRBJ1-2,TRBD1,TRBV6-2/TRBV6-3,.,CASSYRQGAHGYTF,TGTGCCAGCAGTTACCGCCAGGGGGCGCATGGCTACACCTTC
TRBJ2-1,TRBD1,TRBV9,.,CASSVGGQGSDEQFF,TGTGCCAGCAGCGTAGGGGGACAGGGGAGCGATGAGCAGTTCTTC
TRBJ2-1,TRBD2,TRBV7-6,.,CASSRGTSAFYNEQFF,TGTGCCAGCAGCCGAGGGACTAGCGCTTTTTACAATGAGCAGTTCTTC
TRBJ2-5,TRBD1,TRBV7-2,.,CASSRTGQQETQYF,TGTGCCAGCAGCCGTACGGGACAGCAAGAGACCCAGTACTTC
TRBJ1-1,TRBD1,TRBV12-5,.,CASDLQGVGTEAFF,TGTGCTAGTGATCTTCAGGGGGTAGGCACTGAAGCTTTCTTT
TRBJ2-5,TRBD1,TRBV6-5,.,CASRQTGEYQETQYF,TGTGCCAGCAGACAAACAGGGGAGTACCAAGAGACCCAGTACTTC
TRBJ1-3,.,TRBV30,.,CAWFGRIGYF,TGTGCCTGGTTTGGCAGGATTGGGTATTTT
TRBJ2-7,TRBD1,TRBV5-4,once,CASRYTGGSSYEQYF,TGTGCCAGCAGATATACAGGGGGGAGCTCCTACGAGCAGTACTTC
TRBJ1-1,.,TRBV6-2/TRBV6-3,.,CASSYSRGFPTEAFF,TGTGCCAGCAGTTACTCGAGAGGGTTTCCCACTGAAGCTTTCTTT